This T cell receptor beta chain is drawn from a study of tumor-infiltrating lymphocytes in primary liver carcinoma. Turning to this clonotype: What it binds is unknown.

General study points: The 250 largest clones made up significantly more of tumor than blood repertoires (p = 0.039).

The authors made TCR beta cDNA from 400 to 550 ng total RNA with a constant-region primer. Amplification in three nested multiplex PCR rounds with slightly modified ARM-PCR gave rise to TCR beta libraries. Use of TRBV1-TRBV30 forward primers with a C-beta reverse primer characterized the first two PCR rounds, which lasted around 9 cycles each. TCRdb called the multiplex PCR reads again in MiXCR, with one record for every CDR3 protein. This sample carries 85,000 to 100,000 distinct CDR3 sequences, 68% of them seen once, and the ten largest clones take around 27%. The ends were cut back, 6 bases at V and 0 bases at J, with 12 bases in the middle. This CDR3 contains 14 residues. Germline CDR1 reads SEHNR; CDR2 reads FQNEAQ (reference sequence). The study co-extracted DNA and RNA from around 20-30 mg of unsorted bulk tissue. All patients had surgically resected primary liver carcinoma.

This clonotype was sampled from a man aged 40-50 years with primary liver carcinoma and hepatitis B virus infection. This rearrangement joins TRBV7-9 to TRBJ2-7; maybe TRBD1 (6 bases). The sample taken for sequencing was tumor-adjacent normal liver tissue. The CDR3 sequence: CASSLTGLSYEQYF. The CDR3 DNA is TGTGCCAGCAGTCTTACAGGGCTCTCCTACGAGCAGTACTTC.